These T cell receptor beta chains were read from a single sample in a study of T cells in Graves' hyperthyroidism and ophthalmopathy. TCRdb redid the calling of the multiplex PCR reads with MiXCR, one entry per CDR3 protein. The sample gives hundreds of thousands of distinct CDR3 sequences, around 13% of which show up once; about 14% is in the top ten. Sequencing was carried out using blood. The receptors were sampled from a middle-aged woman with Graves' hyperthyroidism. CDR3s include the opening cysteine and the closing phenylalanine or tryptophan. D genes are given only for firm matches. For some rows the clone size is stated as once, few or many, or as a class when expanded; others skip it.

clone size	V gene	D gene	J gene	CDR3 DNA	CDR3 protein
NA	TRBV5-1	TRBD1	TRBJ1-5	TGCGCCAGCAGCTTGGTACCAGGGGGAAGGGATCAGCCCCAGCATTTT	CASSLVPGGRDQPQHF
many	TRBV5-1	TRBD2	TRBJ2-3	TGCGCCAGCAGCTTGGCTCTAGCGGGAGAGTCGGGAGATACGCAGTATTTT	CASSLALAGESGDTQYF
many	TRBV5-1	NA	TRBJ1-1	TGCGCCAGCAGAGATATGAAGGCCCAGAACACTGAAGCTTTCTTT	CASRDMKAQNTEAFF
many	TRBV10-3	NA	TRBJ1-1	TGTGCCATCAGTGAGTCGCTGGAGATAGCTTTCTTT	CAISESLEIAFF
many	TRBV12-3/TRBV12-4	NA	TRBJ1-5	TGTGCCAGCAGCAGGACAGAGGAGCATCAGCCCCAGCATTTT	CASSRTEEHQPQHF
many	TRBV12-3/TRBV12-4	NA	TRBJ2-7	TGTGCCAGCAGCCCGGGGGAGGGGGCGAGCGAGCAGTACTTC	CASSPGEGASEQYF
NA	TRBV6-5	NA	TRBJ1-1	TGTGCCAGCAGTAACTACAGGGAGGGAGGCACTAAAGCTTTCTTT	CASSNYREGGTKAFF
many	TRBV20-1	TRBD2	TRBJ2-5	TGCAGTGCTAGTCATAGCGGGAGGGCAACGGGAGAGGAGACCCAGTACTTC	CSASHSGRATGEETQYF
many	TRBV7-3	NA	TRBJ2-7	TGTGCCAGCAGTCTGGACGAGCAGTACTTC	CASSLDEQYF
few	TRBV19	NA	TRBJ2-7	TGTGCCAGTAGCATTAATGGCGGACACCTTTCCTACGAGCAGTACTTC	CASSINGGHLSYEQYF
NA	TRBV7-2	TRBD1	TRBJ2-2	TGTGCCAGCAGCTGGGGACAGGTTAACACCGGGGAGCTGTTTTTT	CASSWGQVNTGELFF
many	TRBV7-2	NA	TRBJ2-3	TGTGCCAGCAGCTTCCGGGGAGGCGATACGCAGTATTTT	CASSFRGGDTQYF
many	TRBV20-1	TRBD2	TRBJ2-1	TGCAGTGCTAGGGAAAGCGGGAGTCGGTCCTACAATGAGCAGTTCTTC	CSARESGSRSYNEQFF
many	TRBV20-1	NA	TRBJ2-2	TGCAGTGCTAGAAGGCCCGGGAACACCGGGGAGCTGTTTTTT	CSARRPGNTGELFF
few	TRBV29-1	TRBD2	TRBJ2-7	TGCAGCGTTGAAGATGTCAATCCGGCGGGGGGCGCAGAGCACGAGCAGTACTTC	CSVEDVNPAGGAEHEQYF
many	TRBV20-1	TRBD1	TRBJ2-7	TGCAGTGCCCCGACCTTCGGACAGGGAGTTTCCGAGGCCTACGAGCAGTACTTC	CSAPTFGQGVSEAYEQYF
many	TRBV7-3	NA	TRBJ2-2	TGTGCCAGCAGCCCGTGGGCGGGAAGGGGCACCGGGGAGCTGTTTTTT	CASSPWAGRGTGELFF